A single sample gave rise to the 2 T cell receptor beta chains below, sequenced in a study of cytomegalovirus exposure and HLA in healthy donors. The PCR was carried out with 60 Vbeta primers and 13 Jbeta primers. Produced via immunoSEQ multiplex PCR; TCRdb's table is partial and in-frame only. Here the sample spans approximately 73,000 clones, 79% being singletons. The specimen sequenced was PBMCs. These receptor sequences come from a middle-aged woman in good health and CMV-seropositive.

This clone was seen a single time. The V call is TRBV9, the J call TRBJ2-5; the match to TRBD2 covers 11 bases. This CDR3 is 16 amino acids long. V lost 4 bases to trimming and J lost 4 bases; unmatched junction nucleotides: 9. Per the germline V gene, CDR1 is SGDLS and CDR2 is YYNGEE. CDR3: CASSYSGGAVGETQYF. In DNA, the CDR3 is TGTGCCAGCAGCTATAGCGGGGGGGCGGTCGGAGAGACCCAGTACTTC.

This rearrangement joins TRBV30 to TRBJ2-7; unclear D gene. The V gene lost 0 bases and the J gene lost 4 bases, with 7 bases spanning the gap. This CDR3 has 12 amino acids. Germline V lookup: CDR1 GTSNPN, CDR2 SVGIG (reference sequence). DNA of the CDR3: TGTGCCTGGAGTGTACTCTGGTACGAGCAGTACTTC. Residues: CAWSVLWYEQYF.